This TCR beta chain was recorded in a study of control samples from healthy donors and cancer patients (dated by TCRdb to 2019 to 2021). V ends up 1 base short and J 4 bases short, with an unmatched junction base count of 3. Spanning cysteine to phenylalanine, the CDR3 consists of 15 amino acids. The entry retains the CDR3 DNA only, 45 bases that are in frame from base 1. CDR1 and CDR2 are drawn from the germline V gene (reference sequence): GTSNPN, SVGIG. Regarding this clone: The specificity of this receptor is unknown. Base qualities are not recorded, but no much larger clone differs from it by a single base.

The library relied on the immunoSEQ multiplex PCR assay. TCRdb limited this immuneACCESS table to in-frame rearrangements with V and J called. A share of clones is missing; checked studies link under half to unresolved V genes, and the rest is unexplained. This sample is represented by about 130,000 clones; about 93% of them were singletons. The ten largest account for almost 2.5% of the sample. Sequencing was carried out using blood. The TCR comes from a man aged 18 to 29 in good health. This receptor chain uses TRBV30 and TRBJ2-1; 11 central nucleotides agree with TRBD2. The DNA is TGTGCCTGGAGTGGCGGGACTAGCGGTTACAATGAGCAGTTCTTC. It translates as CAWSGGTSGYNEQFF.